This is a list of T cell receptor beta chains from one sample in a study of cytomegalovirus exposure and HLA in healthy donors. Sequencing used immunoSEQ multiplex PCR; TCRdb keeps in-frame clones, though not all of them. Altogether about 200,000 clones are present, 79% being singletons, with the ten largest covering under 2%. Sequenced material: PBMCs. The receptors derive from a girl aged 10 to 17 in good health and CMV-seropositive. CDR3s leave out the opening cysteine and the closing phenylalanine or tryptophan.

TRBV7-2 | ASSHNPYEQY
TRBV5-4 | ASSTRTGGGEKLF
TRBV7-2 | ASSLALGRGSYEQY
TRBV5-4 | ASSLGGGLFSYEQY
TRBV4-1 | ASSPGTQGSLEETQY
TRBV7-2 | ASSAGGQGQYEQY
TRBV5-6 | ASSFSGAGELF
TRBV12-2 | ASRLGVSRQTEAF
TRBV5-4 | ASSFIPGTGSYEQY
TRBV15 | ATSITGGSEKLF
TRBV27 | ASSLGGLAGSDEQY
TRBV6-1 | ASNPGGKVAF
TRBV10-3 | AIRSGTSGNTIY
TRBV6-6 | ASRRGGGGSYEQY
TRBV6-1 | ASSVERGVDTQY
TRBV27 | ASSWSGGPNEKLF
TRBV19 | ASSIWGGQETQY
TRBV7-2 | ASSDTSGTYEQY
TRBV7-9 | ASSLWDRGSHEQY
TRBV5-1 | ASSLDPGGSGEQY
TRBV5-8 | ASSLSSYSNQPQH
TRBV29-1 | SVEDAPSYGYT
TRBV7-2 | ASSPGPATNEKLF
TRBV6-1 | AGSGGWDNSPLH
TRBV5-6 | ASSQQGGEDEQY
TRBV7-3 | ASSSQGGWGDNEQF
TRBV19 | ASTTTGYSNQPQH
TRBV5-8 | ASSLGLAGGQETQY
TRBV4-2 | ASSQDYRGGGEKLF
TRBV18 | ASSPPMTGGKTYEQY
TRBV25-1 | ASSKPRQMEETQY
TRBV5-1 | ASSLGLVADTQY
TRBV30 | AWSQDSNQPQH
TRBV4-1 | ASSLLGTGEINEQY
TRBV18 | ASLQSPLADLKWTSGTDTQY
TRBV9 | ASSETQGIGTEAF
TRBV7-9 | ASCLFRGTNEKLF
TRBV7-2 | ASSPRLGASYEQY
TRBV7-9 | ASSVTYEQY
TRBV5-1 | ASSQGGTYEQY
TRBV30 | AWNRPGMRETQY
TRBV11-2 | ASSLFPGTYPQETQY
TRBV11-2 | ASSLGTGDLYT
TRBV7-9 | SSSPSGLSVETQY
TRBV7-2 | ASSSGTSNSPLH
TRBV4-2 | ASSQGEAGSFYEQY
TRBV6-4 | ASSKEFVGSNQPQH
TRBV6-6 | ASSYFGGAPYEQY
TRBV5-6 | ASSLAGQGALSPLH
TRBV4-3 | ASSQDPTGLGYT
TRBV6-5 | ASSPSGTDTQY
TRBV7-9 | ASSLGWGSSGGTDTQY
TRBV7-2 | ASSLGPDRNEAF
TRBV19 | ASRRAPNTENYGYT